The 8 T cell receptor beta chains below come from one sample, sequenced in a study of blood T cell repertoires in COVID-19. TCRdb's copy holds only in-frame clones and misses some; the assay was immunoSEQ multiplex PCR. The top ten hold around 2.2% of the sample, which has fewer than 250,000 clones, around 85% seen once. Source material: peripheral blood. Source of these receptors: a woman between 50 and 59 years old with acute or convalescent COVID-19.

V and J are TRBV27 and TRBJ2-7, with a tentative D call TRBD1 (6 bases). The germline CDR1 and CDR2 sequences are MNHEY and SMNVEV (reference sequence). The CDR3 contains 12 residues. V dropped 3 bases and J dropped 6 bases, with 9 bases sitting between them. CDR3 in DNA: TGTGCCAGCAGTTTGCCCAGGGGCGAGCAGTACTTC. This sequence encodes CASSLPRGEQYF.

This chain connects TRBV5-1 to TRBJ2-3; D is possibly TRBD2 (5 bases). V gave up 4 bases and J gave up 4 bases, with 16 bases separating them. CDR3 length equals 15 residues. CDR1 and CDR2 from the germline V gene are SGHRS and YFSETQ. The DNA of the CDR3 is TGCGCCAGCAGCGGATCCGGGATGCTCTCAGATACGCAGTATTTT. Its translation is CASSGSGMLSDTQYF.

In this sample, this clone turned up a few times. V usage is TRBV12-5 and J usage is TRBJ1-3; D perhaps matches TRBD1 (6 bases). The CDR3 has 13 amino acids. Trimming took off 6 bases at V and 3 bases at J, with 9 bases between the two ends. From germline, CDR1 is LGHNT and CDR2 FRNRAP. CDR3 region: CASGTGYGNTIYF. The CDR3 DNA reads as TGTGCTAGTGGGACAGGTTATGGAAACACCATATATTTT.

V gene TRBV5-1 combines with J gene TRBJ1-2, with 9 nucleotides matching TRBD1. Germline lookup yields CDR1 SGHRS and CDR2 YFSETQ. Germline trimming cut 5 bases from V and 6 bases from J; bases unmatched to any gene: 8. CDR3 size: 14 residues. The CDR3 region has the DNA TGCGCCAGCAGACCTGGGACAGGGAATGATGGCTACACCTTC. Its translation: CASRPGTGNDGYTF.

The V call is TRBV5-4, the J call TRBJ2-5, with D perhaps matching TRBD2 (5 bases). Trimming took 4 bases from V and 5 from J, leaving 15 bases between them. This CDR3 has 14 amino acids. Germline CDR1 is SGHNT and CDR2 is YYREEE (reference sequence). The CDR3 DNA sequence: TGTGCCAGCAGCGCACAGAGGGCCGAGGAGACCCAGTACTTC. Translating gives CASSAQRAEETQYF.

This chain links TRBV7-2 with TRBJ2-1; TRBD1 might be the D (5 bases). The CDR3 is 14 amino acids. From germline, CDR1 is SGHTA and CDR2 FQGNSA. Trimming removed 5 bases at V and 4 bases at J, with 12 bases between. The CDR3 DNA sequence: TGTGCCAGCAGCCAAGTAACAGGATACAATGAGCAGTTCTTC. This sequence encodes CASSQVTGYNEQFF.

This chain links TRBV7-8 with TRBJ1-2, with 8 bases aligning to TRBD1. Germline CDR1 is SGHVS and CDR2 is FQNEAQ. The V and J ends lost 1 base and 3 bases, in that order; junction bases with no gene match: 7. The CDR3 is 16 amino acids. The DNA for the CDR3 is TGTGCCAGCAGCTTAGTTCGGTCAGGGGGCTACTATGGCTACACCTTC. It is translated as CASSLVRSGGYYGYTF.

The rearrangement joins TRBV2 to TRBJ1-2; a weak D match, TRBD1 (5 bases). The ends were cut back, 3 bases at V and 5 bases at J, with 13 bases in the middle. Germline assignment: CDR1 SNHLY and CDR2 FYNNEI. The CDR3 loop spans 14 amino acids. CDR3 sequence: CASSERGGWYGYTF. As DNA, the CDR3 is TGTGCCAGCAGTGAGCGTGGGGGGTGGTATGGCTACACCTTC.